Listed here are 3 T cell receptor beta chains from one sample, sequenced in a study of T cell repertoires in cytomegalovirus infection. One entry per CDR3 protein results from TCRdb running MiXCR on the reads. The sample includes over 450,000 distinct CDR3 sequences, about 10% seen only once; the top ten take around 9.6%. The material sequenced was PBMCs. These receptor sequences come from a human donor in good health (CMV status not recorded). Some clones in this sample may be carry-over from other donors' samples.

This clonotype was counted ten times or more. This rearrangement joins TRBV5-4 to TRBJ2-1, with 13 nucleotides matching TRBD2. The CDR3 extends over 16 amino acids. V lost 4 bases to trimming and J lost 3 bases; unmatched junction nucleotides: 4. Germline CDR1 and CDR2: SGHNT and YYREEE (reference sequence). The CDR3 reads CASSTSGRAGYNEQFF. DNA for the CDR3: TGTGCCAGCAGCACTAGCGGGAGGGCTGGCTACAATGAGCAGTTCTTC.

In this sample, this clonotype turned up many times. The chain carries TRBV12-3 or TRBV12-4 and TRBJ2-1; 8 positions agree with TRBD1. Trimming at V came to 4 bases and at J to 0 bases, leaving 2 bases not matched to a gene. The CDR3 has 15 residues. The CDR3 region is CASSYTGGSYNEQFF. The DNA for the CDR3 is TGTGCCAGCAGTTACACAGGGGGCTCCTACAATGAGCAGTTCTTC.

This clonotype was counted at least ten times. The chain joins TRBV5-6 to TRBJ2-1, with TRBD2 matching 9 bases. The V segment lost 0 bases and the J segment 4 bases; nucleotides outside the gene matches: 5. The CDR3 length is 16 residues. From germline, CDR1 is SGHDT and CDR2 YYEEEE. Here the CDR3 reads CASSLGLADPYNEQFF. The CDR3 DNA is TGTGCCAGCAGCTTGGGACTAGCGGATCCTTACAATGAGCAGTTCTTC.